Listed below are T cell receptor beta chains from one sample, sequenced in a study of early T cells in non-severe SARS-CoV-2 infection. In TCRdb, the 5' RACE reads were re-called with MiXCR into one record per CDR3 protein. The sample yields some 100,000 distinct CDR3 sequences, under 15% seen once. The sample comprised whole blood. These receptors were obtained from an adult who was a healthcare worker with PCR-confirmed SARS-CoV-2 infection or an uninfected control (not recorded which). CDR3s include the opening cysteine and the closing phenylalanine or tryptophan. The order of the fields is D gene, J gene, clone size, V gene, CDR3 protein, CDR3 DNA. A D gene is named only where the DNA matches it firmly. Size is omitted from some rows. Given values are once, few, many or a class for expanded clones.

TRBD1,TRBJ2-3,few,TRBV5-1,CASSLVSGGPDTQYF,TGCGCCAGCAGCTTGGTGTCAGGGGGCCCTGATACGCAGTATTTT
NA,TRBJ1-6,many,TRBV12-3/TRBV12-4,CASSLDPTWSALHF,TGTGCCAGCAGTTTGGACCCGACGTGGTCGGCCCTCCACTTT
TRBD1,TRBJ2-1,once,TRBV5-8,CASSFNRGNEQFF,TGTGCCAGCAGCTTTAACAGGGGCAATGAGCAGTTCTTC
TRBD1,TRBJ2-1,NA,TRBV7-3,CASSLIRSGRGGRWNNEQFF,TGTGCCAGCAGCTTAATTCGTTCGGGTCGAGGGGGCCGGTGGAACAATGAGCAGTTCTTC
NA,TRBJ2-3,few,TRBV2,CATRGPSTDTQYF,TGTGCCACTCGAGGGCCAAGTACAGATACGCAGTATTTT
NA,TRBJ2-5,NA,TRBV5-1,CASSPDNEETQYF,TGCGCCAGCAGCCCTGACAACGAAGAGACCCAGTACTTC
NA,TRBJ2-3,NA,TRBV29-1,CSVDQRPTDTQYF,TGCAGCGTTGATCAGAGACCCACAGATACGCAGTATTTT
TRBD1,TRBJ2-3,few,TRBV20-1,CSAALGQGLADTQYF,TGCAGTGCAGCCTTGGGACAGGGTTTGGCAGATACGCAGTATTTT
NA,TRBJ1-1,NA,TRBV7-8,CASSLEGLDTEAFF,TGTGCCAGCAGCTTAGAGGGACTGGACACTGAAGCTTTCTTT
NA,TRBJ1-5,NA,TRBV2,CASSEWEGSNQPQHF,TGTGCCAGCAGTGAGTGGGAAGGGAGCAATCAGCCCCAGCATTTT
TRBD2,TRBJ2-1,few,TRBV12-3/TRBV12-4,CASSLLGGTYNEQFF,TGTGCCAGCAGTTTGCTGGGGGGGACGTACAATGAGCAGTTCTTC
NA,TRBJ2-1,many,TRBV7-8,CASSPGRYRGGNEQFF,TGTGCCAGCAGCCCGGGCCGCTACCGGGGAGGCAATGAGCAGTTCTTC
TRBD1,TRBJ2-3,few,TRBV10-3,CATRTGSLRDTDTQYF,TGTGCCACCCGGACAGGGAGCCTACGGGACACAGATACGCAGTATTTT
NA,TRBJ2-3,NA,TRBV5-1,CASSLASAEGTDTQYF,TGCGCCAGCAGCTTGGCCAGCGCGGAGGGCACAGATACGCAGTATTTT
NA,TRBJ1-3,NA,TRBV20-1,CSAPSGAEENTIYF,TGCAGTGCTCCCTCGGGGGCCGAGGAAAACACCATATATTTT
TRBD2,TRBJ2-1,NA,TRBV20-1,CSARPTSGGLHYNEQFF,TGCAGTGCTAGGCCGACTAGCGGGGGGTTACACTACAATGAGCAGTTCTTC
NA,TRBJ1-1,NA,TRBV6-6,CASTNYGEGGEAFF,TGTGCCAGCACAAATTATGGGGAAGGAGGAGAAGCTTTCTTT
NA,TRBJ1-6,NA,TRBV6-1,CASSGPGLANSPLHF,TGTGCCAGCAGTGGGCCCGGACTTGCTAATTCACCCCTCCACTTT
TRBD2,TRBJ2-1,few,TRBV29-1,CSVRLAGGREQFF,TGCAGCGTAAGACTAGCGGGGGGCCGGGAGCAGTTCTTC
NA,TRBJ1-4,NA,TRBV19,CASSMDGPQPNEKLFF,TGTGCCAGTAGTATGGACGGCCCTCAGCCTAATGAAAAACTGTTTTTT
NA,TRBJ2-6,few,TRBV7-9,CASSLLFLRDSGANVLTF,TGTGCCAGCAGCTTACTATTTTTGCGGGACTCTGGGGCCAACGTCCTGACTTTC
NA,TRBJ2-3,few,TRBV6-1,CASSEVVGASTDTQYF,TGTGCCAGCAGTGAAGTCGTGGGGGCTAGCACAGATACGCAGTATTTT
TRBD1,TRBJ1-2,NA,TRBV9,CASSVSSGGDYGYTF,TGTGCCAGCAGCGTTTCTTCAGGGGGCGACTATGGCTACACCTTC
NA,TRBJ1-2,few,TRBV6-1,CASSAESGLGGYTF,TGTGCCAGCAGTGCGGAGAGCGGCCTGGGGGGCTACACCTTC
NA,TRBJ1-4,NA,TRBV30,CAWSALQGREKLFF,TGTGCCTGGAGCGCATTACAGGGACGCGAAAAACTGTTTTTT
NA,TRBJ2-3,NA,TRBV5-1,CASSQGAREADTQYF,TGCGCCAGCTCACAGGGGGCGCGGGAGGCAGATACGCAGTATTTT
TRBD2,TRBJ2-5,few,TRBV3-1,CASTAMVIAGGRLETQYF,TGTGCCAGCACTGCGATGGTCATAGCGGGGGGCCGGTTGGAGACCCAGTACTTC
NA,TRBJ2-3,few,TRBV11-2,CASSLRASQSTDTQYF,TGTGCCAGCAGCTTAAGGGCATCTCAAAGCACAGATACGCAGTATTTT
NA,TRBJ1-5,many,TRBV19,CASSIENNQPQHF,TGTGCCAGTAGTATAGAGAACAATCAGCCCCAGCATTTT
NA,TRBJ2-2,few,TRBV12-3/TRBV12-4,CASSQGSGELFF,TGTGCCAGCAGCCAGGGCTCCGGGGAGCTGTTTTTT
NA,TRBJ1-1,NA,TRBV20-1,CSASKTGRSDTEAFF,TGCAGTGCGAGTAAAACAGGGAGGAGTGACACTGAAGCTTTCTTT
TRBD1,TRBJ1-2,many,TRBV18,CASSQDRAYGYTF,TGTGCCAGCTCACAGGACAGGGCCTATGGCTACACCTTC
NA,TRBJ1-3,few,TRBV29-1,CSVEDPRGGNTIYF,TGCAGCGTTGAAGACCCTAGGGGCGGAAACACCATATATTTT
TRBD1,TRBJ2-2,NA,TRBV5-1,CASSLTGATGELFF,TGCGCCAGCAGCTTAACAGGGGCCACCGGGGAGCTGTTTTTT
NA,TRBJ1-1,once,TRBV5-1,CASRHRETGPTEAFF,TGCGCCAGCAGACACCGGGAGACAGGACCGACTGAAGCTTTCTTT
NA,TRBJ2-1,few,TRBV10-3,CAISTGVEQFF,TGTGCCATCAGTACTGGGGTTGAGCAGTTCTTC
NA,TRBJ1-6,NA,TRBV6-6,CASSLLGENSPLHF,TGTGCCAGCAGCCTACTTGGTGAAAATTCACCCCTCCACTTT